This T cell receptor beta chain was sequenced for a study of shared clonotypes between healthy human individuals. Each replicate PCR on the sorted subsets used 150 to 200 ng DNA (around 30,000 T cell genomes). Authors' processing steps: Owing to the provision of junction-only sequences devoid of quality scores by immunoSEQ, filtering differed. Using immunoSEQ multiplex PCR, the repertoire was profiled, and TCRdb retains in-frame clones only, with some absent. V, J and clone size derive from that table, while D and trimming were established from the DNA sequence. In the table there are about 230,000 clones, under 80% of which are singletons. CDR1 SGHTA and CDR2 FQGNSA come from the germline V gene. The CDR3 extends over 13 amino acids. J was trimmed by 4 bases and V by 6 bases; bases with no gene match: 5. With respect to this clone: Antigen unknown.

Study-wide findings and caveats: Represented diversity (both genetic and exposure-history) was limited by the small number of donors.

The rearrangement uses TRBV7-2 and TRBJ1-1; TRBD1 matches at 7 bases. This receptor was identified in a man aged 30-40 years in good health. The sequenced material came from memory CD4+ T cells sorted from blood. Stated subset: CD45RA-negative fraction. The CDR3 region has the DNA TGTGCCAGCAGAAGGACAGGTGGCACTGAAGCTTTCTTT. Translating gives CASRRTGGTEAFF.